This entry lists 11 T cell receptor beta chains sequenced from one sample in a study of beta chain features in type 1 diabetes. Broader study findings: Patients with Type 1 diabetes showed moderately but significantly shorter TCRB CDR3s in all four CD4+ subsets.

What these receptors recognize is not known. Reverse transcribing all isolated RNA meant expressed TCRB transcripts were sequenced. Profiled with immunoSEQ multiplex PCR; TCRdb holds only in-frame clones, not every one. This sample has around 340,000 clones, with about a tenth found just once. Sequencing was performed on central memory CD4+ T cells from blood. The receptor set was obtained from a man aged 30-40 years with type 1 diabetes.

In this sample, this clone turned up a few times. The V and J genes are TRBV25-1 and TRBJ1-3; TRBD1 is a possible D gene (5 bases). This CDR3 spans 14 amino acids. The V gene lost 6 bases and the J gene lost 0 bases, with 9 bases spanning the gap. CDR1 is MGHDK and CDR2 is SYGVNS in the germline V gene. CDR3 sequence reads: CASRSTASGNTIYF. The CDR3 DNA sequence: TGTGCCAGCAGGTCGACAGCCTCTGGAAACACCATATATTTT.

The CDR3 sequence: CAVLQGIYGYTF. CDR3 bases: TGTGCCGTACTACAGGGGATCTATGGCTACACCTTC. V and J are TRBV7-9 and TRBJ1-2; TRBD1 matches at 7 bases. Germline V gene data show CDR1 as SEHNR and CDR2 as FQNEAQ (reference sequence). There are 12 residues in the CDR3. Trimming removed 11 bases from V and 4 bases from J; junction bases left unmatched: 7.

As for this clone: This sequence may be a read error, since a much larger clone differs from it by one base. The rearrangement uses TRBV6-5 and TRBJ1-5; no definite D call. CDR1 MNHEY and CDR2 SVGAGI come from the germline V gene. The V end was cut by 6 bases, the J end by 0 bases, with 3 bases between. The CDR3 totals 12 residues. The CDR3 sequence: CASRGSNQPQHF. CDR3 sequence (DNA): TGTGCCAGCAGGGGTAGCAATCAGCCCCAGCATTTT.

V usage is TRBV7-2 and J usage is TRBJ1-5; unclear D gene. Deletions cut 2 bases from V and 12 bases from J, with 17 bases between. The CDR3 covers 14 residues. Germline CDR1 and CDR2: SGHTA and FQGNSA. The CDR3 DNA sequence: TGTGCCAGCAGCTTAATGGCCGTAGGAGGGCTCCAGCATTTT. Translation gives CASSLMAVGGLQHF. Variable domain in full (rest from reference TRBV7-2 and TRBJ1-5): GAGVSQSPSNKVTEKGKDVELRCDPISGHTALYWYRQSLGQGLEFLIYFQGNSAPDKSGLPSDRFSAERTGGSVSTLTIQRTQQEDSAVYLCASSLMAVGGLQHFGDGTRLSIL.

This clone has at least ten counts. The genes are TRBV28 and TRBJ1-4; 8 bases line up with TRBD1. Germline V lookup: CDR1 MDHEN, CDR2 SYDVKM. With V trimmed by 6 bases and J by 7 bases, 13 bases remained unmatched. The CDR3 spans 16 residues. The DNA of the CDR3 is TGTGCCAGCAGCCCTAGCGGCAGGGGGCAAGGTGAAAAACTGTTTTTT. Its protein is CASSPSGRGQGEKLFF.

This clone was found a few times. CDR3 coding DNA: TGTGCCAGCAGCCTCATGGGTAGCGGGGACCTCCAAGAGACCCAGTACTTC. Residues: CASSLMGSGDLQETQYF. The rearrangement links TRBV5-6 to TRBJ2-5; 8 bases align to TRBD2. From germline, CDR1 is SGHDT and CDR2 YYEEEE. Losses at the gene ends were 4 bases for V and 1 base for J; bases not matched to a gene: 12. The CDR3 is 17 amino acids.

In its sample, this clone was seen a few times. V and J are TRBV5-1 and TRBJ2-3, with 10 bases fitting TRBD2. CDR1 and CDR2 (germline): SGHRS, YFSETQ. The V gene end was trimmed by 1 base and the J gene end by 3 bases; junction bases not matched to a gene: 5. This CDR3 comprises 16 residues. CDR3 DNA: TGCGCCAGCAGCTTGAGGACTAGCGGAATGACAGATACGCAGTATTTT. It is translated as CASSLRTSGMTDTQYF. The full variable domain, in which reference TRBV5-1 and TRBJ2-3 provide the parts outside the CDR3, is KAGVTQTPRYLIKTRGQQVTLSCSPISGHRSVSWYQQTPGQGLQFLFEYFSETQRNKGNFPGRFSGRQFSNSRSEMNVSTLELGDSALYLCASSLRTSGMTDTQYFGPGTRLTVL.

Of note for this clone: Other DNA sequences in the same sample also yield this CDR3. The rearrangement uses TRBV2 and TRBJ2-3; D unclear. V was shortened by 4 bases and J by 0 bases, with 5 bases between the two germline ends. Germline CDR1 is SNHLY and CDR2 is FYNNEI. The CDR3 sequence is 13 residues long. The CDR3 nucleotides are TGTGCCAGCAGTGTAGATAGCACAGATACGCAGTATTTT. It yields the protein CASSVDSTDTQYF.

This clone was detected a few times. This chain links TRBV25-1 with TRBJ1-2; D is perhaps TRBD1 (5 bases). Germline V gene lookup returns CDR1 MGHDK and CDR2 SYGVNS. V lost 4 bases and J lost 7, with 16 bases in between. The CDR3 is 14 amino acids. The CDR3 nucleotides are TGTGCCAGCAGTGGGGCCCGGAATAGGGGTGGCTACACCTTC. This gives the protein CASSGARNRGGYTF.

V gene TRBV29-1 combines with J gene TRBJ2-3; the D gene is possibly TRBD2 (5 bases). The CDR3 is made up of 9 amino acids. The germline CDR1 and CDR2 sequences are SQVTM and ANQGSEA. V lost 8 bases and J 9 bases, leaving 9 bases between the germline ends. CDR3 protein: CSPRGTQYF. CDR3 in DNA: TGCAGCCCCCGCGGGACGCAGTATTTT.

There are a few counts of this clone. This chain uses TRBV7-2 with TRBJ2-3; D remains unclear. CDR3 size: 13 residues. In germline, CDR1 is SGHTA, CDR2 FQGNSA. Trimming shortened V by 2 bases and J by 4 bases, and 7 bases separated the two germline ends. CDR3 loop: CASSLLLADTQYF. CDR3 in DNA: TGTGCCAGCAGCTTACTCTTGGCAGATACGCAGTATTTT.